The T cell receptor beta chain under discussion was sequenced for a study of CD8+ T cells in alopecia areata. About this clone: Its antigen is unknown.

This CDR3 is built from 19 residues. The germline V gene has CDR1 LNHNV and CDR2 YYDKDF (reference sequence). V gave up 1 base and J gave up 1 base, with 20 bases separating them. Study results and caveats: Clonality was higher in lesional than normal scalp, especially in alopecia totalis/universalis.

Treatment defined: oral pan-JAK inhibitor, 5-10 mg twice daily. Reverse transcription of extracted RNA yielded cDNA, which provided the sequencing template. The protocol was immunoSEQ multiplex PCR, while the TCRdb copy is restricted to in-frame clones and leaves out a portion. The sample lists about 120,000 clones, around 56% occurring once. The rearrangement uses TRBV15 and TRBJ2-1; tentatively, D is TRBD2 (6 bases). The specimen comprised CD4+ T cells sorted from blood, sampled at week 4, from a patient treated with tofacitinib. The source is a human donor with alopecia areata. CDR3 in DNA: TGTGCCACCAGCAGAGGTGGCGGTGGTGGGAGGAGGTCCTACAATGAGCAGTTCTTC. Encoded protein: CATSRGGGGGRRSYNEQFF.